This T cell receptor (beta chain) was retrieved from a study of cytomegalovirus exposure and HLA in healthy donors. About the study: In a later analysis, it was reported that the roughly 130 validation repertoires had been produced on the same platform as the 690 or so repertoires belonging to the first cohort. Points from the study as a whole: Researchers counted about 150 TCR beta chains as cytomegalovirus-associated. In vitro testing confirmed a few CMV-associated chains as specific for CMV antigens.

TCRdb's table, derived via immunoSEQ multiplex PCR, lists solely in-frame clones and lacks some. The table records about 130,000 clones, under 90% of them present only once. The CDR3 extends over 15 amino acids. As regards this clone: Its antigen remains unknown.

The chain has TRBV12-2 and TRBJ1-5. TRBV12-2 is tagged as a pseudogene. The sample comprised PBMCs. The clonotype was recovered from a man aged 25-45 years in good health and CMV-seronegative. CDR3 in amino acids: CASRPPGLLYQPQHF. DNA for the CDR3: TGTGCAAGTCGCCCTCCGGGACTCCTCTATCAGCCCCAGCATTTT.